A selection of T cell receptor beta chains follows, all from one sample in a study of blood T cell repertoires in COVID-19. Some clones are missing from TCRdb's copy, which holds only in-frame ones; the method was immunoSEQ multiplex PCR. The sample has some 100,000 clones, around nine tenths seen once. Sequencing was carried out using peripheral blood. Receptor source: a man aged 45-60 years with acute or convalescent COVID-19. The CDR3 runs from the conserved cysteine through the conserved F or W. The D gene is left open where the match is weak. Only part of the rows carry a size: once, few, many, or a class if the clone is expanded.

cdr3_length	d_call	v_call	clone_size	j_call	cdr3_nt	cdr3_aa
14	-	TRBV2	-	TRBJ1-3	TGTGCCAGCAGTGAAGCGACAGTCGCAAACACCATATATTTT	CASSEATVANTIYF
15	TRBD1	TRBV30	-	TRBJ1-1	TGTGCCTGGAGTGTACGGGGACAGGGAAGAACTGAAGCTTTCTTT	CAWSVRGQGRTEAFF
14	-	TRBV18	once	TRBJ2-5	TGTGCCAGCTCACCACCAAACAGGGAAGAGACCCAGTACTTC	CASSPPNREETQYF
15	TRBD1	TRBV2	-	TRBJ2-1	TGTGCCAGCAGTGAAGACAGGGGAGATTGGAATGAGCAGTTCTTC	CASSEDRGDWNEQFF
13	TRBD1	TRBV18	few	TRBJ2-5	TGTGCCAGCTCAGACGGACAGGGGGAGACCCAGTACTTC	CASSDGQGETQYF
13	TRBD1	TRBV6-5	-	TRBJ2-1	TGTGCCAGCAGTCGCCGACAGGGGAATGAGCAGTTCTTC	CASSRRQGNEQFF
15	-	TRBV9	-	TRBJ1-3	TGTGCCAGCAGCGTAGGAGGCAGATCTGGAAACACCATATATTTT	CASSVGGRSGNTIYF
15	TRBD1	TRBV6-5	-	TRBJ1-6	TGTGCCAGCAGTTCGGGACAGGGGTTTTATTCACCCCTCCACTTT	CASSSGQGFYSPLHF
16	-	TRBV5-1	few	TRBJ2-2	TGCGCCAGCAGCTTGACAGGACCCATGAACACCGGGGAGCTGTTTTTT	CASSLTGPMNTGELFF
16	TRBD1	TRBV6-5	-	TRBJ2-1	TGTGCCAGCAGTTACCCTGGGACAGGGGAGGGGAATGAGCAGTTCTTC	CASSYPGTGEGNEQFF
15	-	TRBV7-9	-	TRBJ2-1	TGTGCCAGCAGCTTACACGGACTCCCCTACAATGAGCAGTTCTTC	CASSLHGLPYNEQFF
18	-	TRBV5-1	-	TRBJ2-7	TGCGCCAGCAGCTTGGGTCCGGGAGTGGGGGGAACTTCAGCCGAGCAGTACTTC	CASSLGPGVGGTSAEQYF
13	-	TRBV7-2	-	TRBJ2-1	TGTGCCAGCAGCTTAGTCCCCCTCAATGAGCAGTTCTTC	CASSLVPLNEQFF
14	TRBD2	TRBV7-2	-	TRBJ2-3	TGTGCCAGTAGGAGGGAGGGATTGGGGGATACGCAGTATTTT	CASRREGLGDTQYF
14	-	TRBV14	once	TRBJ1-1	TGTGCCAGCAGCCAAGATTTGGCATGGAGGGAAGCTTTCTTT	CASSQDLAWREAFF
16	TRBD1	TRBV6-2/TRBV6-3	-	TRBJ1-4	TGTGCCAGCAGTTCCCCATCGACAGGGCGTCGTGAAAAACTGTTTTTT	CASSSPSTGRREKLFF
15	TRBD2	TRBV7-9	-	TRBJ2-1	TGTGCCAGCAGCTGGGAGGGAGGGTTTTACAATGAGCAGTTCTTC	CASSWEGGFYNEQFF
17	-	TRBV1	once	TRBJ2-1	TGCACCAGCAGGGGGCAGAGACTGGGCAGCTCCTACAATGAGCAGTTCTTC	CTSRGQRLGSSYNEQFF
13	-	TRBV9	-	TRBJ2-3	TGTGCCAGCAGCGTACAGGGAACAGATACGCAGTATTTT	CASSVQGTDTQYF
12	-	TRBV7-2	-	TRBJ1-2	TGTGCCAGCAGTGGAGTACACTATGGCTACACCTTC	CASSGVHYGYTF
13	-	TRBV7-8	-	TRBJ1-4	TGTGCCAGCAGCTTAGTGACACAGGGAAAACTGTTTTTT	CASSLVTQGKLFF
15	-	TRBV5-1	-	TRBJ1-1	TGCGCCAGCAGCTTCAATCAGGGTATGAACACTGAAGCTTTCTTT	CASSFNQGMNTEAFF
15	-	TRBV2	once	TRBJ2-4	TGTGCCAGCAGTGAACGCGGCGGAGCCAAAAACATTCAGTACTTC	CASSERGGAKNIQYF
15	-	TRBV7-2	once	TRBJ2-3	TGTGCCAGCAGCTTATCGGGGGGCGCAGCAGATACGCAGTATTTT	CASSLSGGAADTQYF
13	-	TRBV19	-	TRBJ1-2	TGTGCCAGTAGTATGGCCCTTTACTATGGCTACACCTTC	CASSMALYYGYTF
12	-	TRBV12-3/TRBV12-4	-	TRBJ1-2	TGTGCCAGCAGTTTTGGGCACTATGGCTACACCTTC	CASSFGHYGYTF
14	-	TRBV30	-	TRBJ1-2	TGTGCCTGGAGTGTACGTCCAGAAGACTATGGCTACACCTTC	CAWSVRPEDYGYTF
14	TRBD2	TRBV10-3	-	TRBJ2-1	TGTGCCATCAGTCATAGCGGGAGCGGGAATGAGCAGTTCTTC	CAISHSGSGNEQFF
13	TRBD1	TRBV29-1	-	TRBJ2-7	TGCAGCGCCCTGGACAGGGGGCCTTACGAGCAGTACTTC	CSALDRGPYEQYF
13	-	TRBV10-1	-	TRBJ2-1	TGCGCCAGCAGTGAGATCCCTAGAAATGAGCAGTTCTTC	CASSEIPRNEQFF
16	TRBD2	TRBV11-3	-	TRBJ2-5	TGTGCCAGCAGCCTAAGTAGCGGGAGGGCCTCAGAGACCCAGTACTTC	CASSLSSGRASETQYF
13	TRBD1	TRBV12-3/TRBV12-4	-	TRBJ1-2	TGTGCCAGCAGTTTAGGGACAGGGGGCGGCTACACCTTC	CASSLGTGGGYTF
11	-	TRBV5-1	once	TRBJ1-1	TGCGCCAGCAGGGGAGACACTGAAGCTTTCTTT	CASRGDTEAFF
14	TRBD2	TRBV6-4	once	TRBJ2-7	TGTGCCAGCAGTGACCAGGGACTAGCGGGAGAGCAGTACTTC	CASSDQGLAGEQYF
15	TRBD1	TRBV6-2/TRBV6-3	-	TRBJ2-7	TGTGCCAGCAGTTATCGTGGACAGGCGATATACGAGCAGTACTTC	CASSYRGQAIYEQYF
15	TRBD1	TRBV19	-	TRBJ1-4	TGTGCCAGTAGTTCCCTGACAGGGGCCATGGGAAAACTGTTTTTT	CASSSLTGAMGKLFF
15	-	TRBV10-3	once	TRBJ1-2	TGTGCCATCAGTGAGGGGTCAGGGGATGTGTATGGCTACACCTTC	CAISEGSGDVYGYTF
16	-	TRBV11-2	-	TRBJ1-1	TGTGCCAGCAGCTTAAGCGGGGGGCCGATGAACACTGAAGCTTTCTTT	CASSLSGGPMNTEAFF
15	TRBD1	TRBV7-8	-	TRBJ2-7	TGTGCCAGCAGCCAGAGACAGGGGCGGCCCTACGAGCAGTACTTC	CASSQRQGRPYEQYF
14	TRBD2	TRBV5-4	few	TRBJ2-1	TGTGCCAGCAGCTCGGGACTAGTTCGGAATGAGCAGTTCTTC	CASSSGLVRNEQFF
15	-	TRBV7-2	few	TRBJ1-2	TGTGCCAGCAGCTTACCGACAGGCCTAGCGGGAGGCTACACCTTC	CASSLPTGLAGGYTF
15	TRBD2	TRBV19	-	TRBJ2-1	TGTGCCAGTAGTATTTCGGCTAGCGGGGACAATGAGCAGTTCTTC	CASSISASGDNEQFF
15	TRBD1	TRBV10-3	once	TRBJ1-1	TGTGCCATCAGTGGGACGGACAGGGGATCTTCTGAAGCTTTCTTT	CAISGTDRGSSEAFF
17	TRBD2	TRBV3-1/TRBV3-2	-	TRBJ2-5	TGTGCCAGCAGCCAAGTAGTATTAGCGGGAGGGGGGGAGACCCAGTACTTC	CASSQVVLAGGGETQYF
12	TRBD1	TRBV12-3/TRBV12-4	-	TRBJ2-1	TGTGCCAGCGGGAGGACAGGGTATGAGCAGTTCTTC	CASGRTGYEQFF
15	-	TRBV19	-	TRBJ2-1	TGTGCCAGTAGTTCTGGTACAAGCTCCTACAATGAGCAGTTCTTC	CASSSGTSSYNEQFF
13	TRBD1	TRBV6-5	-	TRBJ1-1	TGTGCCAGCAAAAATACAGGGGGCACTGAAGCTTTCTTT	CASKNTGGTEAFF
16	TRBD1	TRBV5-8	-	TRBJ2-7	TGTGCCAGCAGCTTGTCACCTGACAGGGTGAGGGACGAGCAGTACTTC	CASSLSPDRVRDEQYF
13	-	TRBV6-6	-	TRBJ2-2	TGTGCCAGCAGCTACTCTCAGACCGGGGAGCTGTTTTTT	CASSYSQTGELFF
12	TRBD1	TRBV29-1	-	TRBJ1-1	TGCAGCGTTCACAGGGGGGACACTGAAGCTTTCTTT	CSVHRGDTEAFF
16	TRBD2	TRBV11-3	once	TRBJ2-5	TGTGCCAGCAGCGAAGGGACTAGCGGAGACCAAGAGACCCAGTACTTC	CASSEGTSGDQETQYF
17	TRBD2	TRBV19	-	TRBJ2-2	TGTGCCAGTAGTACCGGGACTAGCGGGAGAAACACCGGGGAGCTGTTTTTT	CASSTGTSGRNTGELFF
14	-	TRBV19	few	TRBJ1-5	TGTGCCAGTAGTATCCCGGGATTAGGACAGCCCCAGCATTTT	CASSIPGLGQPQHF
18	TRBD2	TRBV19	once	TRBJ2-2	TGTGCCAGTAGTACCCGGACTAGCGGGCCGGTCTACACCGGGGAGCTGTTTTTT	CASSTRTSGPVYTGELFF
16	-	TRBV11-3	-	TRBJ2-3	TGTGCCAGCAGCTTAACGGGAGTGGGGGTCGTAGATACGCAGTATTTT	CASSLTGVGVVDTQYF